This T cell receptor (beta chain) was recovered during a study of response to subunit inactivated influenza vaccine. CDR3 size: 15 residues. Trimming removed 1 base from V and 0 bases from J, with 9 bases in between. Study results and caveats: Authors suggested that a seasonal influenza vaccination recruits few new T cells each time.

This clonotype was seen only a few times. Its specificity is not known. Each CDR3 protein is one row after TCRdb ran MiXCR on the RT-PCR reads. The sample records some 570,000 distinct CDR3 sequences, around 11% being singletons. The same sample was also used in a study of T cells expressing NK-cell markers. That paper states: The authors generated TCR beta cDNA through 5'RACE template switching with UMIs. Restriction of the sorted population to alpha-beta TCR T cells was achieved in several experiments with an anti-gamma-delta TCR antibody. The same clonotypes also predominated in the CD3+CD56-NKG2C+ fraction of several donors.

This TCR was recovered from a man aged 50-60 years who received an inactivated influenza vaccine. The genes are TRBV12-3 or TRBV12-4 and TRBJ2-5; the D gene is possibly TRBD1 (6 bases). This material consisted of PBMCs from blood, taken on the day of vaccination. The DNA of the CDR3 is TGTGCCAGCAGTTTAGGACAGGCCTACCAAGAGACCCAGTACTTC. This translates into CASSLGQAYQETQYF.